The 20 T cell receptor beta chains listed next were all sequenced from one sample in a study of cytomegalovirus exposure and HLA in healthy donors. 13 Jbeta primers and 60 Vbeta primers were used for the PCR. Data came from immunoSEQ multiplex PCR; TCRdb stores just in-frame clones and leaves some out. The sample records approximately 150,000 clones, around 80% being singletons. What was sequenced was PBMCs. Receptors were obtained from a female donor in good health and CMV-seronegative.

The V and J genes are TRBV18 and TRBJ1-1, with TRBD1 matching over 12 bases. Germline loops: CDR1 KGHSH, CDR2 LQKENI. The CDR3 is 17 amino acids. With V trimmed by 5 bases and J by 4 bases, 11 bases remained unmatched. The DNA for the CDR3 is TGTGCCAGCTCATCAACCCCCGGGACAGGGGGCCTCACTGAAGCTTTCTTT. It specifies CASSSTPGTGGLTEAFF.

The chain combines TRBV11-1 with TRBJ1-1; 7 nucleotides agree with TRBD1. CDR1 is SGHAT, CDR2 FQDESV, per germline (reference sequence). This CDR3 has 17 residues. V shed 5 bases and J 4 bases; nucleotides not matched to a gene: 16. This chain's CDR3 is CASSPRRTGSKGTEAFF. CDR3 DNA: TGTGCCAGCAGCCCCCGCCGGACAGGTTCCAAGGGCACTGAAGCTTTCTTT.

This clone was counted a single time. Here the CDR3 DNA reads TGTGCCAGCAGTGAATCGGGTTTGGACAATGGCTACACCTTC. It is translated as CASSESGLDNGYTF. This rearrangement joins TRBV2 to TRBJ1-2, with D perhaps matching TRBD1 (5 bases). The germline V and J ends were trimmed by 2 bases and 6 bases, with 13 bases remaining between them. Germline loops: CDR1 SNHLY, CDR2 FYNNEI. This CDR3 is 14 amino acids long.

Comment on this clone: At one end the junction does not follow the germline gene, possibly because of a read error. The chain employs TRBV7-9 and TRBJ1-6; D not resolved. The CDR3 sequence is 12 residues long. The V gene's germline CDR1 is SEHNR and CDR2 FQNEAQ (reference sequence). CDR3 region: CSSSPDNSPLHF. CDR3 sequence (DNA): TGTTCCAGCAGCCCGGATAATTCACCCCTCCACTTT. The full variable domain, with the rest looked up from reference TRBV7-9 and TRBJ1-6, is DTGVSQNPRHKITKRGQNVTFRCDPISEHNRLYWYRQTLGQGPEFLTYFQNEAQLEKSRLLSDRFSAERPKGSFSTLEIQRTEQGDSAMYLCSSSPDNSPLHFGNGTRLTVT.

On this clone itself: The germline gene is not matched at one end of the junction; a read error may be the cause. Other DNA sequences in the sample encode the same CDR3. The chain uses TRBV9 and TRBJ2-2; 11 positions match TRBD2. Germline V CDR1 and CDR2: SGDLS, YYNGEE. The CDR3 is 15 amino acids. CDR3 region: CASSVAGGPVGELFF. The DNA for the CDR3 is TGTGCCAGCAGTGTAGCGGGGGGGCCGGTCGGGGAACTGTTTTTT.

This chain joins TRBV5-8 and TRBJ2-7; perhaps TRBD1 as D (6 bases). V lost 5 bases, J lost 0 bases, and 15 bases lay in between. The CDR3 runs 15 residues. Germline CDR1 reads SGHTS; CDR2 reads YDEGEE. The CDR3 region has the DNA TGTGCCAGCAGTTTTTCGGGACATCGCTCCTACGAGCAGTACTTC. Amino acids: CASSFSGHRSYEQYF.

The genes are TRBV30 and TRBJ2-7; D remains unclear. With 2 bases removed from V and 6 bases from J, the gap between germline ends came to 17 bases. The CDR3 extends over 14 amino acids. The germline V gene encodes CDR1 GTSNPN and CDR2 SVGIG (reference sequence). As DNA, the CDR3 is TGTGCCTGGAGTACCCCCCGTCCGGGTACCGAGCAGTACTTC. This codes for CAWSTPRPGTEQYF.

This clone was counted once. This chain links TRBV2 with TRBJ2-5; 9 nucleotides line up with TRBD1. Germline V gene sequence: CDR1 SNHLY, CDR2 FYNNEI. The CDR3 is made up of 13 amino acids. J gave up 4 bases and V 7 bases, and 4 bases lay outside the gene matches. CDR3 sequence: CASTTGGRETQYF. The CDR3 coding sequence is TGTGCCAGCACGACAGGGGGACGAGAGACCCAGTACTTC. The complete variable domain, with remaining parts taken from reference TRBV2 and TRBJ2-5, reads EPEVTQTPSHQVTQMGQEVILRCVPISNHLYFYWYRQILGQKVEFLVSFYNNEISEKSEIFDDQFSVERPDGSNFTLKIRSTKLEDSAMYFCASTTGGRETQYFGPGTRLLVL.

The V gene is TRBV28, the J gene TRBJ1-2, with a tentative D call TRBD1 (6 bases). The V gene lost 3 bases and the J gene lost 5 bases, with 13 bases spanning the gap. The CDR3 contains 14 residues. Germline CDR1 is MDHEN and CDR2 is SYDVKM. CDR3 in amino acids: CASSLWDKRYGYTF. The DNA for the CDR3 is TGTGCCAGCAGTTTGTGGGACAAACGGTATGGCTACACCTTC.

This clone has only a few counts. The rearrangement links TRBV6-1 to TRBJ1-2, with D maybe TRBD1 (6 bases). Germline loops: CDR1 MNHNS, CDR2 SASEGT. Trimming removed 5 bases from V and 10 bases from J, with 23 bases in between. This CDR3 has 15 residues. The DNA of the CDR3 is TGTGCCAGCAGTTCCTTGACAGGTTGGGCTATGGACTACACCTTC. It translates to CASSSLTGWAMDYTF.

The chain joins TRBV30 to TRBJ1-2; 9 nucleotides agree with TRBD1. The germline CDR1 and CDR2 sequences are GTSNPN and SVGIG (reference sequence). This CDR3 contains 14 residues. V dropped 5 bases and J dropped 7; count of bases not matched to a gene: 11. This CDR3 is CAWGPGTGLFGYTF. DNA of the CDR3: TGTGCCTGGGGACCCGGGACAGGGCTTTTTGGCTACACCTTC.

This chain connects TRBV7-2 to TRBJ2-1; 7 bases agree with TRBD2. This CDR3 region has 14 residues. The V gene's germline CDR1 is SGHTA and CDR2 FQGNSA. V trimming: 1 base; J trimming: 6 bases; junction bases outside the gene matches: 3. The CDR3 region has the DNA TGTGCCAGCAGCTTAGTAAGCGGGACCAATGAGCAGTTCTTC. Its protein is CASSLVSGTNEQFF.

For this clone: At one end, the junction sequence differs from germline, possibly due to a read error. The CDR3 here is CVSSYGDGLGEQYF. The CDR3 DNA follows: TGTGTCAGCAGTTACGGAGACGGCCTCGGGGAGCAGTACTTC. This rearrangement joins TRBV6-6 to TRBJ2-7; D not resolved. Germline V CDR1 and CDR2: MNHNY, SVGAGI (reference sequence). This CDR3 spans 14 amino acids.

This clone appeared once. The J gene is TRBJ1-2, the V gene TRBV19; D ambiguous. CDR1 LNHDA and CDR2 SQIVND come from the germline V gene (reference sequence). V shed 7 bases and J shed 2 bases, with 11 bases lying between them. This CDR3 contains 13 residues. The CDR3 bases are TGTGCCAGTATTGGACTTGCCAACTATGGCTACACCTTC. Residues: CASIGLANYGYTF.

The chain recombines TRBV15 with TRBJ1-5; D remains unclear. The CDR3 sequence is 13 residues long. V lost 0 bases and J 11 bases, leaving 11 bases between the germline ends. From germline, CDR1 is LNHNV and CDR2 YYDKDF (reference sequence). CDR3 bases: TGTGCCACCAGCAGAGATGGGCAGGAAGCCCAGCATTTT. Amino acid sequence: CATSRDGQEAQHF.

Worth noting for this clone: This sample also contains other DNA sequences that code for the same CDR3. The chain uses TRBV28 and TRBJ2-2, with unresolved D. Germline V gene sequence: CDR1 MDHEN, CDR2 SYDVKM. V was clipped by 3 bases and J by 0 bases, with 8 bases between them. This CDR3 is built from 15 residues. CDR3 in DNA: TGTGCCAGCAGTTTGGGCCTACCGAACACCGGGGAGCTGTTTTTT. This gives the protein CASSLGLPNTGELFF.

The CDR3 DNA reads as TGTGCCAGCAGCGTCGGTGTGGGAGCTAATGAAAAACTGTTTTTT. Protein sequence: CASSVGVGANEKLFF. The chain combines TRBV5-6 with TRBJ1-4; D call uncertain. The germline CDR1 and CDR2 sequences are SGHDT and YYEEEE. The V and J ends lost 4 bases and 3 bases respectively, with 13 bases between them. The CDR3 runs to 15 residues. The whole variable domain, filled in from reference TRBV5-6 and TRBJ1-4, reads DAGVTQSPTHLIKTRGQQVTLRCSPKSGHDTVSWYQQALGQGPQFIFQYYEEEERQRGNFPDRFSGHQFPNYSSELNVNALLLGDSALYLCASSVGVGANEKLFFGSGTQLSVL.

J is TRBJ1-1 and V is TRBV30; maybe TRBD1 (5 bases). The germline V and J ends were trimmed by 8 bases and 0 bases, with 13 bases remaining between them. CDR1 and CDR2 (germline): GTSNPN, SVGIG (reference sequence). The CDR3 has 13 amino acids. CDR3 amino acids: CAGDRLMNTEAFF. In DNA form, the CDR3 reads TGTGCCGGAGACAGACTCATGAACACTGAAGCTTTCTTT.

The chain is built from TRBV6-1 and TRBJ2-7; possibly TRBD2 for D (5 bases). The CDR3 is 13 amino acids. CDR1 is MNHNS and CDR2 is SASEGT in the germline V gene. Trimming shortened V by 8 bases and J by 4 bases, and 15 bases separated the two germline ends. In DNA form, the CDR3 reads TGTGCCAGCTCAACAACGGGGATATACGAGCAGTACTTC. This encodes CASSTTGIYEQYF.

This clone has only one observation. The CDR3 here is CASTTSGGPYNEQFF. For the CDR3, the DNA is TGTGCCAGCACCACTAGCGGGGGGCCGTACAATGAGCAGTTCTTC. V and J are TRBV6-1 and TRBJ2-1; 12 bases are a match to TRBD2. The CDR3 consists of 15 residues. CDR1 and CDR2 from the germline V gene are MNHNS and SASEGT. V dropped 7 bases and J dropped 4; count of bases not matched to a gene: 5.